The 15 T cell receptor beta chains reported below all come from one sample, sequenced in a study of PD-1 blockade in classical Hodgkin lymphoma. Regarding time point: newly diagnosed, previously untreated cHL patient sample. This table comes from immunoSEQ multiplex PCR, and its TCRdb copy is limited to in-frame clones, with some not included. Of 70,000 or so clones detected, 93% appear once; the ten largest clones hold roughly 2.7%. Material: peripheral blood mononuclear cells (PBMCs). All receptors derive from a human donor with classical Hodgkin lymphoma.

The V and J genes are TRBV18 and TRBJ2-5; D might be TRBD1 (6 bases). The CDR3 has 13 residues. Germline values: CDR1 KGHSH, CDR2 LQKENI. The V gene lost 5 bases and the J gene lost 3 bases, with 10 bases spanning the gap. CDR3 DNA sequence: TGTGCCAGCTCATCGTACAGGGAAGAGACCCAGTACTTC. Protein product: CASSSYREETQYF.

This clone was recorded only once. This chain connects TRBV6-6 to TRBJ1-1; tentatively, D is TRBD1 (6 bases). Germline assignment: CDR1 MNHNY and CDR2 SVGAGI (reference sequence). The CDR3 is 14 residues long. V lost 5 bases to trimming and J lost 3 bases, with 13 bases between them. This CDR3 reads CASSKQGLDTEAFF. The CDR3, as DNA: TGTGCCAGCAGTAAACAGGGTTTGGACACTGAAGCTTTCTTT.

This clone was detected only once. The gene calls are TRBV5-1 and TRBJ1-1, with D possibly being TRBD1 (6 bases). This CDR3 is 14 amino acids long. Trimming took 4 bases from V and 3 from J, leaving 13 bases between them. Germline V gene sequence: CDR1 SGHRS, CDR2 YFSETQ. DNA for the CDR3: TGCGCCAGCAGCCAACAGGGCGGGTACACTGAAGCTTTCTTT. Translated: CASSQQGGYTEAFF.

V gene TRBV5-4 combines with J gene TRBJ2-1, with D possibly matching TRBD2 (6 bases). V was trimmed by 4 bases and J by 6 bases, leaving 20 bases between them. The CDR3 loop spans 16 amino acids. From germline, CDR1 is SGHNT and CDR2 YYREEE (reference sequence). The CDR3 here is CASSLGAFRGGNEQFF. The DNA for the CDR3 is TGTGCCAGCAGCCTAGGGGCTTTCCGGGGAGGCAATGAGCAGTTCTTC. The full variable domain, its missing parts supplied by reference TRBV5-4 and TRBJ2-1, is ETGVTQSPTHLIKTRGQQVTLRCSSQSGHNTVSWYQQALGQGPQFIFQYYREEENGRGNFPPRFSGLQFPNYSSELNVNALELDDSALYLCASSLGAFRGGNEQFFGPGTRLTVL.

The rearrangement joins TRBV10-3 to TRBJ1-3; D gene uncertain. Trimming stripped 8 bases from V and 0 bases from J, with 8 bases between. The germline gives CDR1 ENHRY, CDR2 SYGVKD. The CDR3 spans 13 residues. DNA for the CDR3: TGTGCCATCGGAGCGAACTCTGGAAACACCATATATTTT. This codes for CAIGANSGNTIYF.

In this sample, this clone turned up a few times. The V and J genes are TRBV27 and TRBJ2-7; D not resolved. The V end lost 2 bases, the J end lost 3 bases, and 8 bases lay between the germline ends. Germline CDR1 and CDR2: MNHEY and SMNVEV (reference sequence). This CDR3 region has 13 residues. CDR3: CASSLRPNYEQYF. In DNA, the CDR3 is TGTGCCAGCAGTTTAAGACCCAACTACGAGCAGTACTTC.

This clone was detected once. The rearrangement links TRBV4-1 to TRBJ2-1; TRBD1 or TRBD2 may be the D gene (5 bases each). V was trimmed by 3 bases and J by 3 bases, leaving 15 bases between them. Germline values: CDR1 MGHRA, CDR2 YSYEKL. The CDR3 is 16 amino acids. CDR3 amino acids: CASSHLGALNYNEQFF. For the CDR3, the DNA is TGCGCCAGCAGCCACCTCGGGGCTCTTAACTACAATGAGCAGTTCTTC.

The J gene is TRBJ1-4, the V gene TRBV6-1; TRBD1 agrees at 9 bases. The CDR3 contains 14 residues. V lost 6 bases to trimming and J lost 7 bases; unmatched junction nucleotides: 6. Per the germline V gene, CDR1 is MNHNS and CDR2 is SASEGT. CDR3 in amino acids: CASSTGGLGEKLFF. CDR3 DNA: TGTGCCAGCAGCACAGGGGGCTTGGGTGAAAAACTGTTTTTT.

V gene TRBV6-5 combines with J gene TRBJ2-7; no clear D gene. The germline CDR1 and CDR2 sequences are MNHEY and SVGAGI. The CDR3 has 15 residues. V dropped 5 bases and J dropped 2 bases, with 16 bases sitting between them. The CDR3 loop is CASSRSLAAAYEQYF. The CDR3 DNA is TGTGCCAGCAGTCGGTCGTTAGCAGCAGCCTACGAGCAGTACTTC.

CDR3 sequence (DNA): TGTGCCAGCAGTTTGGGCGGGGGCCGGGAGCTGTTTTTT. Amino acids: CASSLGGGRELFF. The V call is TRBV6-1, the J call TRBJ2-2, with D possibly TRBD2 on 7 matching bases. The CDR3 is 13 amino acids. Germline assignment: CDR1 MNHNS and CDR2 SASEGT. The ends were cut back, 5 bases at V and 9 bases at J, with 13 bases in the middle.

The chain couples TRBV7-9 to TRBJ2-5, with D perhaps TRBD2 (5 bases). V was shortened by 4 bases and J by 5 bases, with 14 bases between the two germline ends. This CDR3 comprises 14 residues. Germline CDR1 is SEHNR and CDR2 is FQNEAQ (reference sequence). CDR3 region: CASSSPGSRETQYF. Written as DNA, the CDR3 is TGTGCCAGCAGCTCACCGGGGTCTCGGGAGACCCAGTACTTC. Drawing the rest from reference TRBV7-9 and TRBJ2-5, the complete variable domain is DTGVSQNPRHKITKRGQNVTFRCDPISEHNRLYWYRQTLGQGPEFLTYFQNEAQLEKSRLLSDRFSAERPKGSFSTLEIQRTEQGDSAMYLCASSSPGSRETQYFGPGTRLLVL.

The V gene is TRBV27, the J gene TRBJ2-3; 9 positions match TRBD2. V trimming: 3 bases; J trimming: 1 base; junction bases outside the gene matches: 2. The germline V gene encodes CDR1 MNHEY and CDR2 SMNVEV (reference sequence). CDR3 length equals 15 residues. The CDR3 bases are TGTGCCAGCAGTTTCCGGACTAGCGGCACAGATACGCAGTATTTT. It encodes CASSFRTSGTDTQYF.

The rearrangement links TRBV5-4 to TRBJ1-5; the D is unclear. Trimming left V 3 bases short and J 0 bases short, with 10 bases between. The germline V gene has CDR1 SGHNT and CDR2 YYREEE (reference sequence). This CDR3 spans 15 amino acids. The CDR3 region has the DNA TGTGCCAGCAGCTACGGGCCTAGTAGCAATCAGCCCCAGCATTTT. Amino acids: CASSYGPSSNQPQHF.

The rearrangement links TRBV6-5 to TRBJ1-2; D ambiguous. The germline V gene has CDR1 MNHEY and CDR2 SVGAGI. The CDR3 runs 13 residues. Trimming shortened V by 6 bases and J by 1 base, and 9 bases separated the two germline ends. CDR3 sequence reads: CASSPRNNYGYTF. The CDR3, as DNA: TGTGCCAGCAGCCCCAGAAATAACTATGGCTACACCTTC.

This rearrangement joins TRBV23-1 to TRBJ1-2; 8 bases are shared with TRBD1. Being an ORF, TRBV23-1 has a function that is uncertain. This CDR3 is built from 14 residues. J was trimmed by 4 bases and V by 3 bases; bases with no gene match: 4. CDR3 region: CASSHLDRGYGYTF. CDR3 DNA sequence: TGCGCCAGCAGTCACCTCGACAGGGGCTATGGCTACACCTTC.